These T cell receptor beta chains were read from a single sample in a study of CXCR3-negative and CXCR3-positive naive CD8 T cells. TCRdb reprocessed the 5' RACE reads and stores each CDR3 protein as one record, lacking DNA. The sample has around 50,000 distinct CDR3 sequences. The sample taken for sequencing was naive CXCR3- CD8+ T cells from blood. All receptors come from a human donor in good health. Some clones in this sample may be carry-over from other donors' samples. Each CDR3 is given with its conserved first and last residue. The order of the fields is clone size, J gene, V gene, CDR3 protein. Size is stated for part of the rows, as once, few or many counts, or as a class when the clone is expanded.

clone_size: .
j_call: TRBJ2-2
v_call: TRBV29-1
cdr3_aa: CSVESTENTGELFF

clone_size: .
j_call: TRBJ2-7
v_call: TRBV5-1
cdr3_aa: CASSLGRTSDVNLYTYEQYF

clone_size: .
j_call: TRBJ2-7
v_call: TRBV10-2
cdr3_aa: CATRTSGYYEQYF

clone_size: .
j_call: TRBJ2-3
v_call: TRBV15
cdr3_aa: CATSSRGDTQYF

clone_size: .
j_call: TRBJ1-5
v_call: TRBV12-3/TRBV12-4
cdr3_aa: CASRTTGGRYSNQPQHF

clone_size: .
j_call: TRBJ1-1
v_call: TRBV13
cdr3_aa: CASSFGGTGENTEAFF

clone_size: .
j_call: TRBJ2-7
v_call: TRBV27
cdr3_aa: CASSSSAATYEQYF

clone_size: .
j_call: TRBJ2-7
v_call: TRBV29-1
cdr3_aa: CSVGLAPTYEQYF

clone_size: .
j_call: TRBJ1-5
v_call: TRBV12-3/TRBV12-4
cdr3_aa: CASGHRDRQPQHF

clone_size: .
j_call: TRBJ2-1
v_call: TRBV10-2
cdr3_aa: CASSDRGEYNEQFF

clone_size: .
j_call: TRBJ2-2
v_call: TRBV29-1
cdr3_aa: CSVDLNTGELFF

clone_size: .
j_call: TRBJ2-1
v_call: TRBV18
cdr3_aa: CASSPQDGQGFGQFF

clone_size: .
j_call: TRBJ2-7
v_call: TRBV27
cdr3_aa: CASSFPGQGYYEQYF

clone_size: .
j_call: TRBJ2-5
v_call: TRBV5-4
cdr3_aa: CASSQKVTGEGETQYF

clone_size: .
j_call: TRBJ2-4
v_call: TRBV28
cdr3_aa: CASSPPEDIQYF

clone_size: .
j_call: TRBJ2-7
v_call: TRBV29-1
cdr3_aa: CSVEQGSEQYF

clone_size: medium-sized
j_call: TRBJ2-3
v_call: TRBV6-5
cdr3_aa: CASSYGPVDTQYF

clone_size: .
j_call: TRBJ2-2
v_call: TRBV7-9
cdr3_aa: CASSLVTGRRNTGELFF

clone_size: .
j_call: TRBJ2-2
v_call: TRBV5-1
cdr3_aa: CAIATGTGELFF

clone_size: .
j_call: TRBJ1-1
v_call: TRBV7-2
cdr3_aa: CASSSRQASLTEAFF

clone_size: .
j_call: TRBJ2-7
v_call: TRBV6-5
cdr3_aa: CASSFGTSYEQYF

clone_size: .
j_call: TRBJ1-6
v_call: TRBV12-3/TRBV12-4
cdr3_aa: CASTKTGGNSPLHF

clone_size: .
j_call: TRBJ2-4
v_call: TRBV23-1
cdr3_aa: CASSQYQGGQGKNIQYF

clone_size: .
j_call: TRBJ2-1
v_call: TRBV7-8
cdr3_aa: CASSLSKGGRLATYNEQFF

clone_size: .
j_call: TRBJ2-1
v_call: TRBV19
cdr3_aa: CASSMGVEQFF

clone_size: .
j_call: TRBJ2-5
v_call: TRBV13
cdr3_aa: CASSSRSNQEAQYF

clone_size: .
j_call: TRBJ1-1
v_call: TRBV28
cdr3_aa: CASMGPSQHRDTEAFF

clone_size: .
j_call: TRBJ2-7
v_call: TRBV7-3
cdr3_aa: CASSLSWGGTYEQYF

clone_size: .
j_call: TRBJ2-7
v_call: TRBV11-2
cdr3_aa: CASRQGFEAYF

clone_size: .
j_call: TRBJ2-2
v_call: TRBV28
cdr3_aa: CASRSTGTGGAGELFF

clone_size: .
j_call: TRBJ2-7
v_call: TRBV4-2
cdr3_aa: CASSPGQGPSYEQYF

clone_size: .
j_call: TRBJ2-7
v_call: TRBV28
cdr3_aa: CASSPGQTYEQYF

clone_size: .
j_call: TRBJ1-1
v_call: TRBV12-3/TRBV12-4
cdr3_aa: CASSRSGDRVNTEAFF

clone_size: .
j_call: TRBJ2-1
v_call: TRBV14
cdr3_aa: CASSQGGEQFF

clone_size: .
j_call: TRBJ1-1
v_call: TRBV7-9
cdr3_aa: CASSLARQGNTEAFF